Below are 21 T cell receptor beta chains sequenced from a single sample in a study of T cell changes during pregnancy in multiple sclerosis. The protocol was immunoSEQ multiplex PCR, while the TCRdb copy is restricted to in-frame clones and leaves out a portion. The repertoire has 30,000 to 40,000 clones, around 90% of them found once; the top ten carry about 0.6%. The sample consisted of CD4+ T cells from peripheral blood mononuclear cells, taken in the second trimester of pregnancy. These receptors were taken from a female donor with multiple sclerosis, enrolled in a pregnancy study.

The chain has TRBV27 and TRBJ2-1, with 12 bases matching TRBD2. CDR3 size: 15 residues. From germline, CDR1 is MNHEY and CDR2 SMNVEV (reference sequence). The ends lost 2 bases at V and 9 bases at J; junction bases unmatched: 5. The chain's CDR3 is CASSLLAGGSGEQFF. CDR3 sequence (DNA): TGTGCCAGCAGTTTACTAGCGGGAGGGTCGGGTGAGCAGTTCTTC.

The gene calls are TRBV20-1 and TRBJ2-1; D might be TRBD2 (6 bases). Trimming left V 5 bases short and J 6 bases short, with 8 bases between. Germline CDR1 and CDR2: DFQATT and SNEGSKA (reference sequence). The CDR3 totals 11 residues. This CDR3 is CSAFGGNEQFF. CDR3 coding DNA: TGCAGTGCTTTCGGGGGCAATGAGCAGTTCTTC.

This chain uses TRBV19 with TRBJ2-1; D is perhaps TRBD2 (6 bases). This CDR3 is built from 15 residues. Trimming removed 0 bases from V and 4 bases from J, with 10 bases in between. CDR1 and CDR2 from the germline V gene are LNHDA and SQIVND (reference sequence). The CDR3 spells CASSIDQTRYNEQFF. The DNA for the CDR3 is TGTGCCAGTAGTATAGACCAGACTAGATACAATGAGCAGTTCTTC.

This chain links TRBV6-6 with TRBJ2-7; 7 positions agree with TRBD2. Germline V CDR1 and CDR2: MNHNY, SVGAGI (reference sequence). V gave up 6 bases and J gave up 6 bases; unmatched junction bases: 8. The CDR3 extends over 13 amino acids. The CDR3 reads CASRHLRGVEQYF. The CDR3 nucleotides read TGTGCCAGCAGGCACCTTCGGGGGGTCGAGCAGTACTTC.

To note about this clone: The same CDR3 is also encoded by other DNA sequences in this sample. The V gene is TRBV5-4, the J gene TRBJ2-7; D ambiguous. The V end was cut by 0 bases, the J end by 3 bases, with 7 bases between. Germline V CDR1 and CDR2: SGHNT, YYREEE (reference sequence). The CDR3 contains 13 residues. CDR3 in amino acids: CASSLASSYEQYF. CDR3 sequence (DNA): TGTGCCAGCAGCTTGGCTTCCAGCTACGAGCAGTACTTC.

The gene calls are TRBV6-6 and TRBJ2-7; 7 nucleotides line up with TRBD2. CDR3 length: 13 residues. Germline-derived CDR1 and CDR2 are MNHNY and SVGAGI (reference sequence). The V segment lost 6 bases and the J segment 5 bases; nucleotides outside the gene matches: 7. CDR3 in DNA: TGTGCCAGCAGCCGTAGGGAGGGAGACGAGCAGTACTTC. Amino acid sequence: CASSRREGDEQYF.

This chain connects TRBV14 to TRBJ1-5; D uncertain. Germline V gene data show CDR1 as SGHDN and CDR2 as FVKESK. Trimming pared 1 base from V and 9 bases from J, leaving 16 bases between. The CDR3 is made up of 15 amino acids. CDR3 DNA sequence: TGTGCCAGCAGCCAAGGTACGGGATTAAGTGCGCCCCAGCATTTT. It is translated as CASSQGTGLSAPQHF.

This chain connects TRBV28 to TRBJ1-5, with D maybe TRBD1 (6 bases). Trimming removed 6 bases from V and 0 bases from J, with 12 bases in between. Germline CDR1 is MDHEN and CDR2 is SYDVKM. This CDR3 has 15 residues. CDR3 nucleotide sequence: TGTGCCAGCAGCCTCGGGACAACTAGCAATCAGCCCCAGCATTTT. This translates into CASSLGTTSNQPQHF.

V gene TRBV19 combines with J gene TRBJ2-1; perhaps TRBD2 as D (6 bases). V was pared by 3 bases and J by 5 bases, with 11 bases between. Germline CDR1 and CDR2: LNHDA and SQIVND (reference sequence). CDR3 size: 14 residues. As DNA, the CDR3 is TGTGCCAGTAGTATCTTGTGGGGGGACAATGAGCAGTTCTTC. Encoded protein: CASSILWGDNEQFF. The full variable domain, in which reference TRBV19 and TRBJ2-1 provide the parts outside the CDR3, is DGGITQSPKYLFRKEGQNVTLSCEQNLNHDAMYWYRQDPGQGLRLIYYSQIVNDFQKGDIAEGYSVSREKKESFPLTVTSAQKNPTAFYLCASSILWGDNEQFFGPGTRLTVL.

The chain combines TRBV15 with TRBJ2-3, with a possible D match to TRBD2 (6 bases). The CDR3 totals 16 residues. V lost 5 bases to trimming and J lost 1 base, with 16 bases between them. The germline V gene has CDR1 LNHNV and CDR2 YYDKDF (reference sequence). This CDR3 reads CATSRWKGGGTDTQYF. The DNA of the CDR3 is TGTGCCACCAGCCGGTGGAAGGGAGGAGGCACAGATACGCAGTATTTT.

This clone was picked up one time. The chain has TRBV5-1 and TRBJ1-1; 8 bases fit TRBD1. Germline assignment: CDR1 SGHRS and CDR2 YFSETQ. After removal of 4 bases from V and 1 base from J, the junction contained 6 bases not matched to a gene. The CDR3 length is 15 residues. Here the CDR3 DNA reads TGCGCCAGCAGCGGCAGACAGGGGCCGAACACTGAAGCTTTCTTT. This gives the protein CASSGRQGPNTEAFF.

CDR3 coding DNA: TGCGCCAGCAGCCAAGAAGGGACAGGGAGCGAAAAACTGTTTTTT. Translated: CASSQEGTGSEKLFF. This chain joins TRBV4-3 and TRBJ1-4; 9 positions match TRBD1. V lost 0 bases, J lost 8 bases, and 4 bases stayed unmatched. The CDR3 has 15 residues. CDR1 is LGHNA, CDR2 YSLEER, per germline.

This clone was recorded only once. This chain joins TRBV6-5 and TRBJ2-5, with TRBD1 identical over 9 bases. The CDR3 contains 15 residues. Germline assignment: CDR1 MNHEY and CDR2 SVGAGI. Trimming cost V 3 bases and J 4 bases; bases outside gene matches: 6. CDR3: CASSYRTGGAETQYF. In DNA form, the CDR3 reads TGTGCCAGCAGTTATAGAACAGGGGGCGCAGAGACCCAGTACTTC.

The genes are TRBV7-9 and TRBJ2-7; 9 bases are shared with TRBD2. Per germline, CDR1 SEHNR and CDR2 FQNEAQ (reference sequence). With V trimmed by 1 base and J by 5 bases, 6 bases remained unmatched. The CDR3 spans 15 residues. The CDR3 reads CASSLDSGSLNEQYF. The DNA of the CDR3 is TGTGCCAGCAGCTTAGATAGCGGGAGTTTGAACGAGCAGTACTTC.

Note on this clone: A junction boundary mismatches the germline segment, possibly from a read error. The chain has TRBV7-7 and TRBJ2-3, with 11 bases lining up with TRBD2. Germline CDR1 and CDR2: SSHAT and FNYEAQ (reference sequence). The CDR3 extends over 16 amino acids. In DNA, the CDR3 is TGTGCTAGCAGTCCCACATCTAGCGGGAGGCCGGATACGCAGTATTTT. This translates into CASSPTSSGRPDTQYF.

This clone was found once. The V and J genes are TRBV19 and TRBJ2-2; 8 bases are shared with TRBD1. CDR3 size: 19 residues. CDR1 is LNHDA, CDR2 SQIVND, per germline (reference sequence). Germline trimming cut 6 bases from V and 0 bases from J; bases unmatched to any gene: 15. The CDR3 DNA is TGTGCCAGTAGAGGAAGGTTCGGATGGGGACAGGCGAACACCGGGGAGCTGTTTTTT. Protein sequence: CASRGRFGWGQANTGELFF.

The CDR3 DNA reads as TGCGCCAGCAGCTTGATGGGAGGAAACACCGGGGAGCTGTTTTTT. Its translation is CASSLMGGNTGELFF. The chain uses TRBV5-1 and TRBJ2-2; D perhaps matches TRBD2 (6 bases). Per germline, CDR1 SGHRS and CDR2 YFSETQ. The CDR3 contains 15 residues. Trimming removed 1 base from V and 2 bases from J, with 9 bases in between.

The rearrangement joins TRBV9 to TRBJ2-3; possibly TRBD2 for D (6 bases). Germline V gene data show CDR1 as SGDLS and CDR2 as YYNGEE. With 4 bases removed from V and 3 bases from J, the gap between germline ends came to 12 bases. The length of the CDR3 is 14 residues. CDR3 bases: TGTGCCAGCAGCCCCGGGGGTGTAACAGATACGCAGTATTTT. It codes for CASSPGGVTDTQYF.

The chain combines TRBV11-1 with TRBJ1-1; TRBD1 might be the D (6 bases). The CDR3 has 16 amino acids. Germline V gene lookup returns CDR1 SGHAT and CDR2 FQDESV (reference sequence). V was shortened by 5 bases and J by 4 bases, with 20 bases between the two germline ends. CDR3 amino acids: CASSAQQGKGGTEAFF. The CDR3 nucleotides are TGTGCCAGCAGCGCGCAACAGGGTAAAGGAGGCACTGAAGCTTTCTTT.

This chain joins TRBV7-9 and TRBJ1-3; 7 bases match TRBD1. There are 13 residues in the CDR3. Germline assignment: CDR1 SEHNR and CDR2 FQNEAQ (reference sequence). V trimming: 8 bases; J trimming: 8 bases; junction bases outside the gene matches: 9. The CDR3 DNA follows: TGTGCCAGCCGGAAGACAGGGAGAGACACCATATATTTT. It is translated as CASRKTGRDTIYF.

This sequence joins TRBV7-2 and TRBJ2-3; 7 positions match TRBD1. The V and J ends lost 5 bases and 6 bases, in that order; junction bases with no gene match: 5. The V gene's germline CDR1 is SGHTA and CDR2 FQGNSA. CDR3 length: 13 amino acids. The CDR3 region has the DNA TGTGCCAGCAGCCGACAGGGATCGGATACGCAGTATTTT. It is translated as CASSRQGSDTQYF.